The table lists the clone carrying this T cell receptor beta chain with a few counts. Its antigen is unknown. Germline CDR1 and CDR2: LNHDA and SQIVND (reference sequence). V lost 8 bases and J lost 0, with 12 bases in between. The CDR3 is made up of 14 amino acids. In the PCR, 60 Vbeta and 13 Jbeta primers were used. The method was immunoSEQ multiplex PCR; TCRdb's version includes in-frame clones alone and lacks a portion of them. The sample contains 110,000 to 150,000 clones, roughly 80% of which appear only once. This specimen comes from a study of cytomegalovirus exposure and HLA in healthy donors. Whole-study findings and limits: It was taken for granted in presence/absence analyses that sequencing depth across donors was roughly uniform.

Sequencing used PBMCs. This sequence originates from a boy between 2 and 10 years old in good health and CMV-seronegative. This chain uses TRBV19 with TRBJ2-3; unclear D gene. In DNA form, the CDR3 reads TGTGCCAGTGCCTCTACCTCTAGCACAGATACGCAGTATTTT. It codes for CASASTSSTDTQYF.